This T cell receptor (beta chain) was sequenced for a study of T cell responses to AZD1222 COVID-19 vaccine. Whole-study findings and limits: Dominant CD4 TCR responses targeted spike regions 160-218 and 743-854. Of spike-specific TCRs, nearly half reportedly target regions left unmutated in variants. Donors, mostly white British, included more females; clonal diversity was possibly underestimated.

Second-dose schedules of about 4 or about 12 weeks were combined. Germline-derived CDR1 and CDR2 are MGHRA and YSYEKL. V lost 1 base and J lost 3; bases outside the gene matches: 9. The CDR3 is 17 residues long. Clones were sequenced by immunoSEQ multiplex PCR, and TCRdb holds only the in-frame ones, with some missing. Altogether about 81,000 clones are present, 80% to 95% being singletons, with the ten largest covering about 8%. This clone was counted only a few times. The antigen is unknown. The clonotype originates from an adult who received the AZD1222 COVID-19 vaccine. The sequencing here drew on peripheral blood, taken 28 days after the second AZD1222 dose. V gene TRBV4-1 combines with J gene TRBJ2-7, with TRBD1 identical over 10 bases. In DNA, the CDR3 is TGCGCCAGCAGCCAAGGAGGGACCGGGACAGGGGACTACGAGCAGTACTTC. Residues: CASSQGGTGTGDYEQYF.